The 8 T cell receptor beta chains given below trace back to one sample, sequenced in a study of control samples from healthy donors and cancer patients. Produced via immunoSEQ multiplex PCR; TCRdb's table is partial and in-frame only. The sample lists 35,000 to 55,000 clones; more than 75% were seen once. Specimen: PBMCs. The receptors shown here come from a woman aged 55-69 years with lung cancer.

The V and J genes are TRBV28 and TRBJ2-1; no clear D gene. The CDR3 contains 13 residues. Germline CDR1 reads MDHEN; CDR2 reads SYDVKM. Trimming stripped 6 bases from V and 6 bases from J, with 12 bases between. The CDR3 spells CASSTQGFNEQFF. In DNA, the CDR3 is TGTGCCAGCAGCACGCAAGGGTTCAATGAGCAGTTCTTC. Full variable domain (remainder filled in from reference TRBV28 and TRBJ2-1): DVKVTQSSRYLVKRTGEKVFLECVQDMDHENMFWYRQDPGLGLRLIYFSYDVKMKEKGDIPEGYSVSREKKERFSLILESASTNQTSMYLCASSTQGFNEQFFGPGTRLTVL.

The V call is TRBV2, the J call TRBJ1-5; D uncertain. CDR3 length: 13 residues. Germline CDR1 reads SNHLY; CDR2 reads FYNNEI. With 6 bases removed from V and 0 bases from J, the gap between germline ends came to 6 bases. CDR3 bases: TGTGCCAGCAGGAGTAGTAGCAATCAGCCCCAGCATTTT. It codes for CASRSSSNQPQHF. Full variable domain (remainder filled in from reference TRBV2 and TRBJ1-5): EPEVTQTPSHQVTQMGQEVILRCVPISNHLYFYWYRQILGQKVEFLVSFYNNEISEKSEIFDDQFSVERPDGSNFTLKIRSTKLEDSAMYFCASRSSSNQPQHFGDGTRLSIL.

The gene calls are TRBV7-2 and TRBJ2-1; D possibly corresponds to TRBD2 (6 bases). CDR1 and CDR2 from the germline V gene are SGHTA and FQGNSA. The CDR3 extends over 15 amino acids. V lost 1 base to trimming and J lost 10 bases, with 17 bases between them. For the CDR3, the DNA is TGTGCCAGCAGCTTAGTGGGTGGGGAGGTCGGGGAGCAGTTCTTC. Amino acid sequence: CASSLVGGEVGEQFF.

This clone was counted between two and nine times. Compared with germline, one end of the junction differs, possibly owing to a read error. The CDR3 loop is CASRSGTGGNQPQHF. Here the CDR3 DNA reads TGTGCCAGCAGAAGCGGGACAGGGGGCAACCAGCCCCAGCATTTT. J is TRBJ1-5 and V is TRBV2, with 12 bases that match TRBD1. The germline gives CDR1 SNHLY, CDR2 FYNNEI. The CDR3 contains 15 residues.

The chain employs TRBV5-1 and TRBJ2-5, with a possible D match to TRBD1 (6 bases). Trimming took off 3 bases at V and 3 bases at J, with 12 bases between the two ends. CDR1 is SGHRS, CDR2 YFSETQ, per germline. This CDR3 is 14 amino acids long. This CDR3 is CASSSLRTEETQYF. CDR3 bases: TGCGCCAGCAGCTCTCTTAGGACAGAAGAGACCCAGTACTTC. Filled out from reference TRBV5-1 and TRBJ2-5, the complete variable domain reads KAGVTQTPRYLIKTRGQQVTLSCSPISGHRSVSWYQQTPGQGLQFLFEYFSETQRNKGNFPGRFSGRQFSNSRSEMNVSTLELGDSALYLCASSSLRTEETQYFGPGTRLLVL.

The chain uses TRBV5-1 and TRBJ1-2; no reliable D call. The CDR3 length is 14 residues. Germline V gene sequence: CDR1 SGHRS, CDR2 YFSETQ. V dropped 4 bases and J dropped 2 bases, with 12 bases sitting between them. DNA for the CDR3: TGCGCCAGCAGCCGAAGTGAGGGAAACTATGGCTACACCTTC. It yields the protein CASSRSEGNYGYTF.

The CDR3 protein is CASSRTSVLGAGELFF. CDR3 DNA: TGTGCCAGTAGTCGCACTAGCGTTCTCGGTGCCGGGGAGCTGTTTTTT. V usage is TRBV19 and J usage is TRBJ2-2; 7 bases are a match to TRBD2. CDR1 and CDR2 from the germline V gene are LNHDA and SQIVND (reference sequence). Trimming at V came to 5 bases and at J to 6 bases, leaving 12 bases not matched to a gene. The CDR3 runs 16 residues.

This chain links TRBV12-3 or TRBV12-4 with TRBJ2-7; no firm D call. Trimming stripped 6 bases from V and 2 bases from J, with 11 bases between. There are 13 residues in the CDR3. CDR3 loop: CASRRTVAYEQYF. The CDR3 DNA reads TGTGCCAGCAGACGGACGGTTGCCTACGAGCAGTACTTC.